This TCR beta chain was identified in a study of shared clonotypes between healthy human individuals. Findings and limits, study-wide: The represented genetic and exposure-history diversity was limited by the small number of donors.

Donors had no recently reported acute infections or vaccinations and were HIV-negative. PCR replicates from unsorted PBMC used around 300 ng DNA, and this amount was approximately 30,000 T cell genomes. Sequencing was performed with immunoSEQ multiplex PCR; in TCRdb, only in-frame clones are kept and a portion is missing. The sample consists of about half a million clones, 70% to 80% of them appearing once. The V segment lost 2 bases and the J segment 3 bases; nucleotides outside the gene matches: 4. This CDR3 contains 16 residues. CDR1 is LGHNA and CDR2 is YSLEER in the germline V gene. Worth noting for this clone: Its antigen is still unknown.

The sequenced material came from PBMCs. The chain has TRBV4-3 and TRBJ2-3; 11 bases map to TRBD2. The clonotype was recovered from a woman aged 40-49 years in good health. Some clones in this sample may be carry-over from other donors' samples. Written as DNA, the CDR3 is TGCGCCAGCAGCCAAATAGCGGGAGGGGGGACAGATACGCAGTATTTT. Protein product: CASSQIAGGGTDTQYF.